The source of this TCR beta chain is a study of beta chain features in type 1 diabetes. Notes on the study in general: Amplification by PCR could prefer shorter templates, with the same effect in patients and controls. A greater similarity of naive, central memory and Treg TCRB repertoires was seen among patients than among healthy donors. Patients with type 1 diabetes showed fewer VDJ junction insertions and more deletions. No resolution was reached here on whether HLA type influences TCRB rearrangement. Significant though moderate, a shortening of TCRB CDR3s appeared in all four CD4+ subsets of Type 1 diabetes patients.

As for this clone: What it binds is unknown.

The isolated RNA, all of it, was reverse transcribed, so expressed TCRB transcripts were what got sequenced. Clones were sequenced by immunoSEQ multiplex PCR, and TCRdb holds only the in-frame ones, with some missing. The table has about 340,000 clones, 13% seen once. The specimen was naive CD4+ T cells from blood. The sequence came from a woman younger than 35 with type 1 diabetes.

DNA for the CDR3: TGTGCCAGGCAGACTGACCGTTTTGGGGGAGGGCCCTGTTCCCGCACAGATACGCAGTATTTT. This encodes CARQTDRFGGGPCSRTDTQYF. V gene TRBV21-1 combines with J gene TRBJ2-3; TRBD2 was called by the table and not checked on the DNA. TRBV21-1 is labeled a pseudogene. This CDR3 region has 21 residues.